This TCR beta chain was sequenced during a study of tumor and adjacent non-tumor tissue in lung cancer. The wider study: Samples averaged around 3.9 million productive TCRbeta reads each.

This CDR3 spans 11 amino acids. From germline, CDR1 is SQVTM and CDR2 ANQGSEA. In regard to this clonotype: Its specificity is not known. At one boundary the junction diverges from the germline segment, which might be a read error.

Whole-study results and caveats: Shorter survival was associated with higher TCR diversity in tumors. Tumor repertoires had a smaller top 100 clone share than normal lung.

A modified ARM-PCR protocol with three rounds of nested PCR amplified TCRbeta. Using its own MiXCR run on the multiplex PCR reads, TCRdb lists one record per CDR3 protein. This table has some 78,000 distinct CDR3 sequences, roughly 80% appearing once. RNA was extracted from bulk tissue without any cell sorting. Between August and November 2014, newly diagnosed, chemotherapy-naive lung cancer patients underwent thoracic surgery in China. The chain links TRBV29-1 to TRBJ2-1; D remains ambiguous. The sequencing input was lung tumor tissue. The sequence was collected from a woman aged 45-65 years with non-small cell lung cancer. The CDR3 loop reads CSVDTLNVQFF. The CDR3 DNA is TGCAGCGTTGACACCCTAAATGTGCAGTTCTTC.